One sample yielded the 26 T cell receptor beta chains listed below, sequenced in a study of cytomegalovirus exposure and HLA in healthy donors. The PCR ran on 60 Vbeta and 13 Jbeta primers. Libraries were prepared by immunoSEQ multiplex PCR; TCRdb keeps only in-frame clonotypes and omits some of them. Found here are about 150,000 clones, around 80% of them singletons; the top ten hold around an eighth. The sequenced sample consisted of PBMCs. Receptors originate from a middle-aged woman in good health and CMV-seronegative.

This sequence joins TRBV5-1 and TRBJ1-2, with TRBD1 as a possible D gene (5 bases). The V end lost 4 bases, the J end lost 0 bases, and 16 bases lay between the germline ends. This CDR3 region has 16 residues. CDR1 and CDR2 from the germline V gene are SGHRS and YFSETQ. The CDR3 spells CASSVSGGDANYGYTF. CDR3 nucleotide sequence: TGCGCCAGCAGCGTCAGTGGAGGGGATGCTAACTATGGCTACACCTTC.

This clone was observed a handful of times. This chain uses TRBV19 with TRBJ1-1; 8 bases are shared with TRBD1. The CDR3 totals 15 residues. Unmatched junction bases numbered 6, after V lost 2 bases and J lost 4 bases. The germline CDR1 and CDR2 sequences are LNHDA and SQIVND (reference sequence). CDR3 DNA sequence: TGTGCCAGTAGTATAAGGCCAGGGGGCGGCACTGAAGCTTTCTTT. It translates to CASSIRPGGGTEAFF.

This chain joins TRBV10-2 and TRBJ2-1; 9 nucleotides line up with TRBD2. The CDR3 is 14 residues long. Unmatched junction bases numbered 8, after V lost 6 bases and J lost 8 bases. Looked up from germline, CDR1 is WSHSY and CDR2 is SAAADI. The CDR3 DNA follows: TGCGCCAGCAGCGCCGGGACTAGCATCGATGAGCAGTTCTTC. This encodes CASSAGTSIDEQFF.

The chain uses TRBV2 and TRBJ2-5; 7 bases line up with TRBD1. TRBJ2-7 matches the DNA end more closely, so the J call is doubtful. Germline assignment: CDR1 SNHLY and CDR2 FYNNEI. The CDR3 covers 12 residues. The CDR3 is CASSTGAHEQYF. In DNA, the CDR3 is TGTGCCAGCAGCACAGGGGCCCACGAGCAGTACTTC.

The chain carries TRBV5-1 and TRBJ2-3; TRBD1 matches 9 bases. The CDR3 covers 13 residues. V shed 3 bases, J shed 8 bases, and the junction held 4 bases outside the gene matches. Germline loops: CDR1 SGHRS, CDR2 YFSETQ. Here the CDR3 reads CASSWGTGSTQYF. DNA of the CDR3: TGCGCCAGCAGCTGGGGGACAGGGAGTACGCAGTATTTT.

The V gene is TRBV28, the J gene TRBJ2-6; tentative D call: TRBD1 (6 bases). Germline V gives CDR1 MDHEN, CDR2 SYDVKM. V lost 3 bases, J lost 0 bases, and 12 bases lay in between. CDR3 length equals 17 residues. The CDR3 bases are TGTGCCAGCAGTTTTGGGGGCGCCAACTCTGGGGCCAACGTCCTGACTTTC. Its protein product is CASSFGGANSGANVLTF.

The V gene is TRBV5-4, the J gene TRBJ2-6; possible D gene TRBD1, 5 bases. V was clipped by 3 bases and J by 0 bases, with 10 bases between them. Germline values: CDR1 SGHNT, CDR2 YYREEE (reference sequence). CDR3 length: 16 amino acids. The CDR3 reads CASSSKQVSGANVLTF. The CDR3 DNA reads TGTGCCAGCAGCTCAAAACAGGTCTCTGGGGCCAACGTCCTGACTTTC.

This chain joins TRBV28 and TRBJ1-5; TRBD1 agrees at 9 bases. Germline V gives CDR1 MDHEN, CDR2 SYDVKM. The CDR3 has 17 residues. With V trimmed by 8 bases and J by 7 bases, 18 bases remained unmatched. CDR3 loop: CASAVGQGGFSRQPQHF. In nucleotides, the CDR3 is TGTGCCAGCGCTGTGGGACAGGGCGGGTTCTCCAGACAGCCCCAGCATTTT.

This sequence joins TRBV19 and TRBJ2-6; D perhaps matches TRBD2 (6 bases). Trimming shortened V by 5 bases and J by 0 bases, and 14 bases separated the two germline ends. CDR1 and CDR2 (germline): LNHDA, SQIVND (reference sequence). The CDR3 runs 17 residues. The CDR3 sequence: CASSGGTGSSGANVLTF. In DNA, the CDR3 is TGTGCCAGTAGTGGGGGGACGGGAAGCTCTGGGGCCAACGTCCTGACTTTC.

This clone was counted only a few times. The V and J genes are TRBV18 and TRBJ1-2; D is unresolved. The CDR3 has 12 residues. The ends were cut back, 3 bases at V and 3 bases at J, with 5 bases in the middle. Germline CDR1 KGHSH, CDR2 LQKENI. The CDR3 is CASSPGYYGYTF. The CDR3 DNA sequence: TGTGCCAGCTCACCGGGCTACTATGGCTACACCTTC.

As for this clone: Other DNA sequences in this specimen translate into the identical CDR3. The chain combines TRBV4-2 with TRBJ2-3; 10 bases map to TRBD2. The CDR3 is 15 residues long. Germline values: CDR1 LGHNA, CDR2 YNFKEQ. V dropped 0 bases and J dropped 4; count of bases not matched to a gene: 1. The CDR3 sequence is CASSQEAGGPDTQYF. The CDR3 nucleotides are TGTGCCAGCAGCCAAGAAGCGGGAGGGCCAGATACGCAGTATTTT.

The chain joins TRBV25-1 to TRBJ2-5; D may be TRBD1 (6 bases). The ends were cut back, 3 bases at V and 5 bases at J, with 16 bases in the middle. The CDR3 extends over 15 amino acids. Germline V gene data show CDR1 as MGHDK and CDR2 as SYGVNS. The CDR3 coding sequence is TGTGCCAGCAGTGACAACAGGGTACCCCGGGAGACCCAGTACTTC. This translates into CASSDNRVPRETQYF.

The chain has TRBV14 and TRBJ1-1, with D tentatively TRBD1 (6 bases). V was cut by 4 bases and J by 4 bases, with 16 bases left in between. This CDR3 is 15 amino acids long. Germline CDR1 SGHDN, CDR2 FVKESK. Here the CDR3 reads CASSREQGWATEAFF. The DNA of the CDR3 is TGTGCCAGCAGCCGGGAACAGGGTTGGGCCACTGAAGCTTTCTTT.

The chain recombines TRBV7-3 with TRBJ2-4; a weak D match, TRBD1 (5 bases). The CDR3 has 15 amino acids. The germline V gene has CDR1 SGHTA and CDR2 FQGTGA. Trimming stripped 6 bases from V and 5 bases from J, with 17 bases between. DNA for the CDR3: TGTGCCAGCAGTACCACTGGACAACTCCAAAACATTCAGTACTTC. Its translation: CASSTTGQLQNIQYF. Full variable domain (rest looked up from reference TRBV7-3 and TRBJ2-4): GAGVSQTPSNKVTEKGKYVELRCDPISGHTALYWYRQSLGQGPEFLIYFQGTGAADDSGLPNDRFFAVRPEGSVSTLKIQRTERGDSAVYLCASSTTGQLQNIQYFGAGTRLSVL.

V gene TRBV6-6 combines with J gene TRBJ1-5; D uncertain. Trimming left V 4 bases short and J 0 bases short, with 4 bases between. This CDR3 region has 13 residues. Per the germline V gene, CDR1 is MNHNY and CDR2 is SVGAGI (reference sequence). The CDR3 loop reads CASSLNSNQPQHF. CDR3 nucleotide sequence: TGTGCCAGCAGTTTAAATAGCAATCAGCCCCAGCATTTT.

This clone was seen more than once but under ten times. The chain recombines TRBV9 with TRBJ2-7; D perhaps matches TRBD2 (6 bases). The CDR3 is 15 amino acids. Germline V gene data show CDR1 as SGDLS and CDR2 as YYNGEE. Trimming stripped 4 bases from V and 6 bases from J, with 20 bases between. The CDR3 loop is CASSLRDWTSGEQYF. CDR3 bases: TGTGCCAGCAGCCTTAGGGACTGGACATCGGGCGAGCAGTACTTC.

V usage is TRBV2 and J usage is TRBJ2-5; 7 nucleotides line up with TRBD1. CDR1 SNHLY and CDR2 FYNNEI come from the germline V gene. J gave up 6 bases and V 0 bases, and 4 bases lay outside the gene matches. The CDR3 contains 14 residues. For the CDR3, the DNA is TGTGCCAGCAGTGAAGCGAGGACAGGTCAGACCCAGTACTTC. Translating gives CASSEARTGQTQYF.

The chain joins TRBV9 to TRBJ2-3; unclear D gene. CDR1 and CDR2 from the germline V gene are SGDLS and YYNGEE. The CDR3 has 12 residues. The ends were cut back, 3 bases at V and 4 bases at J, with 6 bases in the middle. CDR3 sequence (DNA): TGTGCCAGCAGCGAGTCGGCAGATACGCAGTATTTT. It specifies CASSESADTQYF.

This clone turned up a few times. The chain recombines TRBV5-4 with TRBJ2-1, with 9 bases fitting TRBD1. The CDR3 runs to 14 residues. J gave up 8 bases and V 4 bases, and 7 bases lay outside the gene matches. Per the germline V gene, CDR1 is SGHNT and CDR2 is YYREEE (reference sequence). CDR3 amino acids: CASSVGTGRDEQFF. CDR3 DNA: TGTGCCAGCAGCGTCGGGACAGGGCGCGATGAGCAGTTCTTC.

This clone was recorded once. The chain combines TRBV28 with TRBJ1-5; a possible D gene is TRBD1 (5 bases). This CDR3 spans 14 amino acids. Between the trimmed V and J ends, which lost 5 bases and 0 bases, there was a span of 8 bases. Germline V gene lookup returns CDR1 MDHEN and CDR2 SYDVKM. The CDR3 DNA is TGTGCCAGCAGTAGACAGATTAGCAATCAGCCCCAGCATTTT. This encodes CASSRQISNQPQHF. Together with reference TRBV28 and TRBJ1-5, the CDR3 gives the full variable domain: DVKVTQSSRYLVKRTGEKVFLECVQDMDHENMFWYRQDPGLGLRLIYFSYDVKMKEKGDIPEGYSVSREKKERFSLILESASTNQTSMYLCASSRQISNQPQHFGDGTRLSIL.

V gene TRBV10-1 combines with J gene TRBJ2-1, with D possibly TRBD2 on 6 matching bases. The V and J ends lost 0 bases and 6 bases respectively, with 15 bases between them. Germline CDR1 reads WNHNN; CDR2 reads SYGVQD (reference sequence). The CDR3 covers 16 residues. In DNA form, the CDR3 reads TGCGCCAGCAGTGAGTCGGTGGCGGGGACTGGCAATGAGCAGTTCTTC. Translating gives CASSESVAGTGNEQFF.

This clone was counted between two and nine times. The chain recombines TRBV18 with TRBJ2-1, with D possibly matching TRBD1 (5 bases). V dropped 3 bases and J dropped 12 bases, with 18 bases sitting between them. The V gene's germline CDR1 is KGHSH and CDR2 LQKENI. CDR3 length equals 14 residues. This chain's CDR3 is CASSPTIEGVTQFF. The CDR3 DNA is TGTGCCAGCTCACCGACAATAGAAGGGGTTACGCAGTTCTTC.

This chain uses TRBV6-6 with TRBJ2-3; 7 bases match TRBD2. Germline CDR1 MNHNY, CDR2 SVGAGI (reference sequence). V shed 0 bases, J shed 11 bases, and the junction held 5 bases outside the gene matches. The CDR3 contains 13 residues. CDR3 DNA sequence: TGTGCCAGCAGTTACTCGAAGACTAGCCAGCAGTATTTT. Amino acids: CASSYSKTSQQYF.

This chain uses TRBV6-1 with TRBJ1-2; tentatively, D is TRBD1 (5 bases). From germline, CDR1 is MNHNS and CDR2 SASEGT. CDR3 size: 13 residues. V shed 1 base and J shed 7 bases, with 10 bases lying between them. Written as DNA, the CDR3 is TGTGCCAGCAGTGAAGGAGGGAGGGGTGGCTACACCTTC. The encoded protein is CASSEGGRGGYTF.

This clone was picked up one time. The chain joins TRBV2 to TRBJ2-7; tentatively, D is TRBD1 (6 bases). The CDR3 runs to 15 residues. Germline-derived CDR1 and CDR2 are SNHLY and FYNNEI. Between the trimmed V and J ends, which lost 3 bases and 2 bases, there was a span of 14 bases. Here the CDR3 DNA reads TGTGCCAGCAGTGAGACCGACAGGTTCGCCTACGAGCAGTACTTC. Its translation is CASSETDRFAYEQYF.

This chain connects TRBV6-5 to TRBJ1-4; D unresolved. Between the trimmed V and J ends, which lost 6 bases and 7 bases, there was a span of 15 bases. The germline V gene has CDR1 MNHEY and CDR2 SVGAGI. CDR3 size: 14 residues. The CDR3 region is CASSNQMSSEKLFF. The CDR3 DNA is TGTGCCAGCAGCAACCAGATGTCTAGTGAAAAACTGTTTTTT.